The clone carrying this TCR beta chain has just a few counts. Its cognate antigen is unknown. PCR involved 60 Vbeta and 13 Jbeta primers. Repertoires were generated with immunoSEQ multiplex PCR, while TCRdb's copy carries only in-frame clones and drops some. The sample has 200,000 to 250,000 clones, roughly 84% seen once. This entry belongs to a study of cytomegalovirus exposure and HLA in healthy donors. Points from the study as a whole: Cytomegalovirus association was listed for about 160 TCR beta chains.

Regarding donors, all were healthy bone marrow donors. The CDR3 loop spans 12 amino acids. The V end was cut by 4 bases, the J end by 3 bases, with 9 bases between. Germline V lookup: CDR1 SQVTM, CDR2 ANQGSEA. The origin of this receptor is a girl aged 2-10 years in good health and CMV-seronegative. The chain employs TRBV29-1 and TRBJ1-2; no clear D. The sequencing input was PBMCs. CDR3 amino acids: CSVGEGDYGYTF. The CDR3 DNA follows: TGCAGCGTTGGGGAGGGTGACTATGGCTACACCTTC.